This TCR beta chain was recovered during a study of human T cells and chemical hapten exposure. Study context: Each patient's scalp received weekly diphenylcyclopropenone throughout the roughly 23-week study. Alopecia universalis, totalis or areata was present in patients who were mostly female.

Germline CDR1 is DFQATT and CDR2 is SNEGSKA (reference sequence). This CDR3 contains 13 residues. V was pared by 6 bases and J by 3 bases, with 12 bases between. Time point here: patch test 3, about 24 weeks after DPC sensitization. Noted treatment: therapeutic diphenylcyclopropenone sensitization with weekly scalp DPC. Study-wide results and limits: Controls had significantly fewer large CDR3 similarity clusters than were formed by expanded TCRs.

Notes on this clonotype: The antigen is unknown.

TCRdb analysed the RACE reads with MiXCR anew, one entry per CDR3 protein. In the table there are about 52,000 distinct CDR3 sequences, more than 9.5% of which are singletons. The receptor was isolated from a woman in her thirties or forties with alopecia areata. Some clones in this sample may be carry-over from other donors' samples. The sample in question was whole blood, obtained in connection with sensitization to the hapten diphenylcyclopropenone (DPC). The chain uses TRBV20-1 and TRBJ1-5; unclear D gene. Here the CDR3 reads CSARTQTNQPQHF. In nucleotides, the CDR3 is TGCAGTGCGAGGACCCAGACCAATCAGCCCCAGCATTTT.